This TCR beta chain was profiled in a study of blood T cell repertoires in COVID-19. On the study more broadly: There were acute and convalescent COVID-19 samples, and they came from the United States, Italy and Spain. PBMCs, B-cell-depleted T cells, or T cells were the source of the cDNA or gDNA that made up the material.

The germline V gene encodes CDR1 SGDLS and CDR2 YYNGEE. V was clipped by 3 bases and J by 0 bases, with 8 bases between them. CDR3 length equals 14 residues. In the original analysis: Estimation of nucleated cell counts relied on the amplification of reference gene primers. Profiling relied on immunoSEQ multiplex PCR, and the TCRdb table lists in-frame clones only, not all of them. That table is the source of V, J and clone size, and D and trimming were worked out from the DNA. Of 60,000 to 90,000 clones in the sample, more than 60% were seen once. This receptor was identified in a man in his 60s with acute or convalescent COVID-19. The sequencing input was peripheral blood. The chain links TRBV9 to TRBJ2-3; TRBD2 might be the D (6 bases). The CDR3 DNA follows: TGTGCCAGCAGCGGTAGCGGCAGCACAGATACGCAGTATTTT. Protein product: CASSGSGSTDTQYF.